This record concerns one TCR beta chain sequence. This entry belongs to a study of blood T cell dynamics during melanoma immunotherapy. Study in general: Patients with metastatic melanoma got pembrolizumab or nivolumab-ipilimumab as first-line care.

The method was immunoSEQ multiplex PCR; TCRdb's version includes in-frame clones alone and lacks a portion of them. The repertoire consists of approximately 15,000 clones, with just over 85% occurring once and the leading ten covering 3.5% to 5.5%. The CDR3 contains 13 residues. The ends were cut back, 4 bases at V and 3 bases at J, with 9 bases in the middle. Germline CDR1 KGHSH, CDR2 LQKENI. Time point specified: pre-treatment baseline. The sequenced sample was blood, obtained from a patient treated with checkpoint blockade. This sequence was found in a human donor with melanoma. This rearrangement joins TRBV18 to TRBJ1-2; D perhaps matches TRBD1 (5 bases). As DNA, the CDR3 is TGTGCCAGCTCACTCCAGGGAGACTATGGCTACACCTTC. As protein: CASSLQGDYGYTF.